The sequence of this T cell receptor beta chain was determined in a study of T cells expressing NK-cell markers. Study results and caveats: Six or seven donors had dominant NKG2C+ clonotypes that comprised about 1.0-7.5% of their CD8+ T cells.

In regard to this clonotype: Its cognate antigen is unknown.

Using the 5' RACE reads, TCRdb records one entry per CDR3 protein without DNA. In all, the sample yields 550,000 to 600,000 distinct CDR3 sequences. The clonotype was recovered from a man younger than 30 in good health. Sequencing was done on a sample of blood T cells: a sorted CD56 or NKG2C T cell subset, CD4+ or CD8+ T cells, or bulk PBMC T cells (not recorded which).

The CDR3 here is CASSLGDRGMNNEQFF. This sequence joins TRBV5-1 and TRBJ2-1; the TCRdb call, TRBD1, lacks DNA for checking. CDR3 length: 16 residues. Germline CDR1 SGHRS, CDR2 YFSETQ.